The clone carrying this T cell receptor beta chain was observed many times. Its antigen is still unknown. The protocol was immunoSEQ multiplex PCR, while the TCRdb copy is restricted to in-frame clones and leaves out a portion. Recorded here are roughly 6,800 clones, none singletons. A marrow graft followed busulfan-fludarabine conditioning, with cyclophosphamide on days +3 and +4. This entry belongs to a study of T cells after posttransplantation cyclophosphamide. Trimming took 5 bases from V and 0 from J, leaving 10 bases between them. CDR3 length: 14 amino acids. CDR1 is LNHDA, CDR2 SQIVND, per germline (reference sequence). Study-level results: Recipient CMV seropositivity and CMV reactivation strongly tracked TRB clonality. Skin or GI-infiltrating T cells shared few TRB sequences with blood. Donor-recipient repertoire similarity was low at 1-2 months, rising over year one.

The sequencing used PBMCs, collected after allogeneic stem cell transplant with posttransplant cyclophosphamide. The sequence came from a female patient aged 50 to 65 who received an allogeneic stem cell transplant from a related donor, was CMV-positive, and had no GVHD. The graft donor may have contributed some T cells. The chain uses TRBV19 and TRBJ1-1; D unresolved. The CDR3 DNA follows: TGTGCCAGTAGTCGGTGGTCCATGAACACTGAAGCTTTCTTT. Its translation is CASSRWSMNTEAFF.